This entry lists 2 T cell receptor beta chains sequenced from one sample in a study of CD8+CD57+ T cells in acquired aplastic anemia. Genomic DNA served as template for TCR beta VDJ and CDR3 profiling. In TCRdb, the reads were re-called with MiXCR into one record per CDR3 protein. The sample includes 250,000 to 300,000 distinct CDR3 sequences, roughly three fifths of them seen just once. Material: sorted CD4+, CD8+, or CD8+CD57+ T cells (not recorded which) from PBMCs. The receptors stem from a human donor with severe aplastic anemia or a healthy control (not recorded which).

This clonotype has just a few counts. V and J are TRBV2 and TRBJ1-6; no clear D gene. CDR3 length equals 15 residues. CDR1 and CDR2 from the germline V gene are SNHLY and FYNNEI. Trimming removed 3 bases from V and 0 bases from J, with 6 bases in between. The CDR3 reads CASSEQSSYNSPLHF. CDR3 coding DNA: TGTGCCAGCAGTGAGCAGAGCTCCTATAATTCACCCCTCCACTTT.

The chain links TRBV7-2 to TRBJ1-1, with no clear D. Trimming removed 1 base from V and 11 bases from J, with 11 bases in between. The CDR3 loop spans 12 amino acids. Germline V CDR1 and CDR2: SGHTA, FQGNSA. CDR3 sequence (DNA): TGTGCCAGCAGCTTAGTGCGGGGTAGGGCTTTCTTT. This translates into CASSLVRGRAFF.